Detailed here is one TCR beta chain. The sample comes from a study of blood T cell repertoires in COVID-19. Study-wide background: The samples span acute and convalescent COVID-19 from the United States, Italy and Spain. T cells, B-cell-depleted T cells, or PBMCs supplied cDNA or gDNA.

Germline lookup yields CDR1 SGHTA and CDR2 FQGNSA. Germline trimming cut 5 bases from V and 4 bases from J; bases unmatched to any gene: 1. This CDR3 comprises 14 residues. Authors' analysis steps: Cell counts per sample came from amplifying reference gene primers. The protocol was immunoSEQ multiplex PCR, while the TCRdb copy is restricted to in-frame clones and leaves out a portion. D and trimming come from the DNA, and the V and J calls and clone size come from that table. This table holds 130,000 or so clones, 84% found once. The sample comprised peripheral blood. V and J are TRBV7-2 and TRBJ1-6, with TRBD1 matching over 8 bases. The clonotype comes from an elderly woman with acute or convalescent COVID-19. The CDR3, as DNA: TGTGCCAGCAGCCGGACAGGGTATAATTCACCCCTCCACTTT. This gives the protein CASSRTGYNSPLHF.